Following are 14 T cell receptor beta chains from one sample sequenced in a study of cytomegalovirus exposure and HLA in healthy donors. A multiplex PCR was run with 60 Vbeta primers and 13 Jbeta primers. The table came from immunoSEQ multiplex PCR; TCRdb's copy has only in-frame clones and leaves some out. The sample holds 60,000 or so clones; about 69% are singletons and the top ten take 30% to 40%. The sample consisted of PBMCs. Receptors originate from a middle-aged man in good health and CMV-seropositive.

The chain combines TRBV7-2 with TRBJ2-7; 14 bases line up with TRBD2. Losses at the gene ends were 3 bases for V and 2 bases for J; bases not matched to a gene: 12. CDR1 and CDR2 (germline): SGHTA, FQGNSA. CDR3 length equals 19 residues. The DNA for the CDR3 is TGTGCCAGCAGCTTTCTGACTAGCGGGGGGGCGGAGGGTGCCTACGAGCAGTACTTC. Its protein product is CASSFLTSGGAEGAYEQYF.

The V gene is TRBV7-9, the J gene TRBJ1-1; D is unresolved. Trimming took off 3 bases at V and 3 bases at J, with 11 bases between the two ends. The germline V gene has CDR1 SEHNR and CDR2 FQNEAQ (reference sequence). The CDR3 is made up of 14 amino acids. CDR3: CASSLGIGDTEAFF. CDR3 nucleotide sequence: TGTGCCAGCAGCTTGGGCATCGGGGACACTGAAGCTTTCTTT.

The CDR3 is CASSKAVLLTGSFYGYTF. The DNA of the CDR3 is TGTGCCAGCAGCAAAGCCGTCTTGTTGACAGGTTCCTTCTATGGCTACACCTTC. The chain combines TRBV21-1 with TRBJ1-2; TRBD1 reflects the table's D call only, with no check against the DNA. TRBV21-1 is a pseudogene. The CDR3 consists of 18 residues.

The chain couples TRBV28 to TRBJ2-2; D gene uncertain. The CDR3 has 14 residues. Germline V lookup: CDR1 MDHEN, CDR2 SYDVKM. Deletions cut 6 bases from V and 3 bases from J, with 11 bases between. DNA of the CDR3: TGTGCCAGCAGCTACAGAGCCTACACCGGGGAGCTGTTTTTT. Its protein product is CASSYRAYTGELFF.

V gene TRBV4-1 combines with J gene TRBJ1-4; 9 bases match TRBD1. With V trimmed by 0 bases and J by 0 bases, 8 bases remained unmatched. The CDR3 covers 19 residues. The germline gives CDR1 MGHRA, CDR2 YSYEKL. The CDR3 bases are TGCGCCAGCAGCCAAGAGAGGGACAGGGACATGGCAACTAATGAAAAACTGTTTTTT. Protein product: CASSQERDRDMATNEKLFF.

The chain has TRBV10-3 and TRBJ2-3; D not resolved. Germline CDR1 and CDR2: ENHRY and SYGVKD. CDR3 length: 16 residues. With 8 bases removed from V and 0 bases from J, the gap between germline ends came to 18 bases. The CDR3 sequence is CAIGSNQTTSTDTQYF. The CDR3 DNA follows: TGTGCCATCGGGTCCAACCAAACTACTAGCACAGATACGCAGTATTTT.

The chain combines TRBV11-2 with TRBJ2-5; D may be TRBD2 (6 bases). The length of the CDR3 is 14 residues. Deletions cut 3 bases from V and 5 bases from J, with 13 bases between. From germline, CDR1 is SGHAT and CDR2 FQNNGV. CDR3 loop: CASSFGRAGETQYF. DNA for the CDR3: TGTGCCAGCAGCTTCGGCAGGGCGGGGGAGACCCAGTACTTC.

V usage is TRBV12-5 and J usage is TRBJ2-5; 7 bases fit TRBD2. The CDR3 sequence is 13 residues long. Trimming cost V 6 bases and J 8 bases; bases outside gene matches: 9. Germline V CDR1 and CDR2: LGHNT, FRNRAP. CDR3 nucleotides: TGTGCTAGTGGCCAGTCTGCGGGGGATACCCAGTACTTC. Protein sequence: CASGQSAGDTQYF.

This clone appeared once. The chain is built from TRBV4-2 and TRBJ2-5; TRBD2 might be the D (5 bases). The germline CDR1 and CDR2 sequences are LGHNA and YNFKEQ. This CDR3 comprises 15 residues. Trimming removed 0 bases from V and 1 base from J, with 9 bases in between. CDR3: CASSQDWTVQETQYF. CDR3 sequence (DNA): TGTGCCAGCAGCCAAGATTGGACTGTCCAAGAGACCCAGTACTTC.

The V gene is TRBV5-1, the J gene TRBJ2-7; 9 bases are shared with TRBD2. Germline V gene data show CDR1 as SGHRS and CDR2 as YFSETQ. CDR3 length: 14 residues. The ends lost 7 bases at V and 4 bases at J; junction bases unmatched: 9. In nucleotides, the CDR3 is TGCGCCAGCCGGGCACCGGGACTAGCTTACGAGCAGTACTTC. As protein: CASRAPGLAYEQYF.

The chain employs TRBV6-5 and TRBJ2-7; D perhaps matches TRBD2 (6 bases). In germline, CDR1 is MNHEY, CDR2 SVGAGI. Trimming pared 6 bases from V and 0 bases from J, leaving 15 bases between. The CDR3 sequence is 15 residues long. The CDR3 nucleotides are TGTGCCAGCAGAAAGCGGGTATTGAGCTCCTACGAGCAGTACTTC. This translates into CASRKRVLSSYEQYF.

The V call is TRBV30, the J call TRBJ2-7, with D possibly being TRBD1 (6 bases). CDR1 GTSNPN and CDR2 SVGIG come from the germline V gene (reference sequence). The CDR3 extends over 12 amino acids. Trimming cost V 3 bases and J 2 bases, with 8 bases left between them. CDR3: CAWRYRAYEQYF. In DNA, the CDR3 is TGTGCCTGGAGATACAGGGCCTACGAGCAGTACTTC.

The V call is TRBV27, the J call TRBJ2-7, with 8 bases matching TRBD2. In germline, CDR1 is MNHEY, CDR2 SMNVEV (reference sequence). The trim removed 5 bases at V and 5 bases at J, leaving 8 bases unmatched. The CDR3 is 14 residues long. CDR3 sequence (DNA): TGTGCCAGCAGTCGGGGGGGGAAGGTGGACGAGCAGTACTTC. Its protein product is CASSRGGKVDEQYF.

This clone has a single count. V and J are TRBV4-1 and TRBJ1-5; D call uncertain. V lost 2 bases and J 0 bases, leaving 11 bases between the germline ends. CDR3 length equals 16 residues. Germline V CDR1 and CDR2: MGHRA, YSYEKL. The CDR3 region has the DNA TGCGCCAGCAGCCAACACCCCATAGCTAGCAATCAGCCCCAGCATTTT. Its translation is CASSQHPIASNQPQHF.